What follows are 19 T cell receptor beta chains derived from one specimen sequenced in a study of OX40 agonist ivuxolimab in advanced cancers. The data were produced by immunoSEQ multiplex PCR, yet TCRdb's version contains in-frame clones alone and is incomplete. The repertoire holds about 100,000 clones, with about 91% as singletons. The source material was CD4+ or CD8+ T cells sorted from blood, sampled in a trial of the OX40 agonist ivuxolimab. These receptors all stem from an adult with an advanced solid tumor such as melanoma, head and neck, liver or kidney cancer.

Here the CDR3 DNA reads TGTGCCAGCAGCCCGCCTAGCGGGAGTGACATTCAGTACTTC. It is translated as CASSPPSGSDIQYF. The chain combines TRBV7-2 with TRBJ2-4, with 10 bases matching TRBD2. The J segment lost 8 bases and the V segment lost 5 bases, leaving 6 bases of the junction unmatched. The CDR3 extends over 14 amino acids. Germline V gene lookup returns CDR1 SGHTA and CDR2 FQGNSA.

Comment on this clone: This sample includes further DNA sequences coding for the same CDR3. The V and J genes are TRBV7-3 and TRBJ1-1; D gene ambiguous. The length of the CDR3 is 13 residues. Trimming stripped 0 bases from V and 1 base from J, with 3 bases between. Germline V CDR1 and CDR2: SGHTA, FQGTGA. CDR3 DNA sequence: TGTGCCAGCAGCTTAACACCGAACACTGAAGCTTTCTTT. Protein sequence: CASSLTPNTEAFF.

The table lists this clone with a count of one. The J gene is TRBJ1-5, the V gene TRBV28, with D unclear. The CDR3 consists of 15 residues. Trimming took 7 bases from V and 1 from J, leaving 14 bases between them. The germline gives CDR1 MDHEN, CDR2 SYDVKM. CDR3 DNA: TGTGCCAGCACCCTCCCGAGCGCCAGCAATCAGCCCCAGCATTTT. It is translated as CASTLPSASNQPQHF. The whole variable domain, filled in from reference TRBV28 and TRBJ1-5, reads DVKVTQSSRYLVKRTGEKVFLECVQDMDHENMFWYRQDPGLGLRLIYFSYDVKMKEKGDIPEGYSVSREKKERFSLILESASTNQTSMYLCASTLPSASNQPQHFGDGTRLSIL.

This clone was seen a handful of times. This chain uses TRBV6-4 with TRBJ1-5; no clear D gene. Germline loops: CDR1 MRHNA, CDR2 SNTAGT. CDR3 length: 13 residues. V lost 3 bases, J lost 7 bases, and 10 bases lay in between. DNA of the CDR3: TGTGCCAGCAGTGAAGAACCACGGCAGCCCCAGCATTTT. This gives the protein CASSEEPRQPQHF.

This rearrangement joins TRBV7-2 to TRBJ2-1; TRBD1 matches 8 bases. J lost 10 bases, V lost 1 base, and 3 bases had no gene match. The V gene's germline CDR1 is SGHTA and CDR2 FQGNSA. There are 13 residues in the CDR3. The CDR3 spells CASSLGGDREQFF. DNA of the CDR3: TGTGCCAGCAGCTTAGGGGGGGACAGGGAGCAGTTCTTC.

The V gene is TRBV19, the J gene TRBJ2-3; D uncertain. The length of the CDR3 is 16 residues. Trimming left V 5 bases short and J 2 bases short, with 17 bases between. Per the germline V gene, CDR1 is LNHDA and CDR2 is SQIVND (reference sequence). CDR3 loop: CASSSLDGRHTDTQYF. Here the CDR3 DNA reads TGTGCCAGTAGTTCTTTGGACGGACGGCACACAGATACGCAGTATTTT. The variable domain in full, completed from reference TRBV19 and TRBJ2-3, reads DGGITQSPKYLFRKEGQNVTLSCEQNLNHDAMYWYRQDPGQGLRLIYYSQIVNDFQKGDIAEGYSVSREKKESFPLTVTSAQKNPTAFYLCASSSLDGRHTDTQYFGPGTRLTVL.

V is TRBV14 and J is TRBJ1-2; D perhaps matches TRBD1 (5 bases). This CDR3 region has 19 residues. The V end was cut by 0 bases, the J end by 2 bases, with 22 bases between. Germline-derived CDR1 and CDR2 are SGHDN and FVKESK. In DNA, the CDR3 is TGTGCCAGCAGCCAAGATCAGTGGGTTTTGAGACAGAAAAACTATGGCTACACCTTC. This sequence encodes CASSQDQWVLRQKNYGYTF.

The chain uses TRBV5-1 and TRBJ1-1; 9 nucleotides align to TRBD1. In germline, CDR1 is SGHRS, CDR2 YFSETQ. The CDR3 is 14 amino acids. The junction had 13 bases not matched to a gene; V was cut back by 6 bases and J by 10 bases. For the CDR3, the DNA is TGCGCCAGCACTCCGGGACAGGGTATCCCGTTAGCTTTCTTT. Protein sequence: CASTPGQGIPLAFF.

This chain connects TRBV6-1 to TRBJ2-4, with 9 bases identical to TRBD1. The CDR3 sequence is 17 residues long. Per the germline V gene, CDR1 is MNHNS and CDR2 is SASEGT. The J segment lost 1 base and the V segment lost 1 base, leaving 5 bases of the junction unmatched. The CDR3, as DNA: TGTGCCAGCAGTGAAGAAAGGGACAGGGCGGCCAAAAACATTCAGTACTTC. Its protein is CASSEERDRAAKNIQYF.

The CDR3, as DNA: TGTGCCACCAGCAGACCCCCAGGGGGCCGGGAGACCCAGTACTTC. Translated, it gives CATSRPPGGRETQYF. V and J are TRBV15 and TRBJ2-5; TRBD1 matches 8 bases. CDR1 is LNHNV, CDR2 YYDKDF, per germline (reference sequence). Unmatched junction bases numbered 7, after V lost 2 bases and J lost 5 bases. The CDR3 runs to 15 residues.

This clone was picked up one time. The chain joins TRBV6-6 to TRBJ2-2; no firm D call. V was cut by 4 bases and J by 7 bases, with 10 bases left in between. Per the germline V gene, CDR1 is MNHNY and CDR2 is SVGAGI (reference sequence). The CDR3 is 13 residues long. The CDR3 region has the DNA TGTGCCAGCAGTTTATTTCTCGGCGGGGAGCTGTTTTTT. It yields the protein CASSLFLGGELFF.

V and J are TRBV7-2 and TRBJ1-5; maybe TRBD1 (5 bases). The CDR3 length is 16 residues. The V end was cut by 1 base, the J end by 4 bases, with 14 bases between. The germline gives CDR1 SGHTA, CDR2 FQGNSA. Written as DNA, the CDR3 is TGTGCCAGCAGCTTAGTTGCAGGGCGGGCGAATCAGCCCCAGCATTTT. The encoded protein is CASSLVAGRANQPQHF.

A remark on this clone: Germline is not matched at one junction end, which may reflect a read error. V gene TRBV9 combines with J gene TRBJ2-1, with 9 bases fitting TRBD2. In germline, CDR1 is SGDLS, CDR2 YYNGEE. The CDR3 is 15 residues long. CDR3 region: CASSPRLAADNEQFF. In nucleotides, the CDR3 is TGTGCCAGCAGCCCCCGACTAGCGGCCGACAACGAGCAGTTCTTC.

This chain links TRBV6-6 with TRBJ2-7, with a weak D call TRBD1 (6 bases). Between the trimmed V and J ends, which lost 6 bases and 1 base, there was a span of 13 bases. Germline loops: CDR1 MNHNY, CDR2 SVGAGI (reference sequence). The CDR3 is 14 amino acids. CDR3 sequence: CASSRIGTSYEQYF. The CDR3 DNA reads TGTGCCAGCAGCCGTATCGGGACATCCTACGAGCAGTACTTC.

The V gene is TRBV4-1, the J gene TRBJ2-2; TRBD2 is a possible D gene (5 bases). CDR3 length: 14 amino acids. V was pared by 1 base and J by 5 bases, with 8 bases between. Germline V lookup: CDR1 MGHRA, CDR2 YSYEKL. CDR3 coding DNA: TGCGCCAGCAGCCAAGCGAGAGGGACCGGGGAGCTGTTTTTT. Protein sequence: CASSQARGTGELFF.

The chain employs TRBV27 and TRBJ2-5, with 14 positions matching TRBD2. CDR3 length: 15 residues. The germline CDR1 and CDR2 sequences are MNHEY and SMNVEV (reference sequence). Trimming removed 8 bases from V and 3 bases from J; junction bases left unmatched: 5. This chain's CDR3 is CASSGLAGAEETQYF. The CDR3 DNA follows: TGTGCCAGCTCGGGACTAGCGGGAGCGGAAGAGACCCAGTACTTC.

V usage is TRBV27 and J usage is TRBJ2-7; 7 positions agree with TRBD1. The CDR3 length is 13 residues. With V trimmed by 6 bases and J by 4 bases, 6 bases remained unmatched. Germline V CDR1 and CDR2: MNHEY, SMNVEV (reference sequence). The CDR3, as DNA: TGTGCCAGCAGAAAGACAGGGAATTACGAGCAGTACTTC. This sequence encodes CASRKTGNYEQYF.

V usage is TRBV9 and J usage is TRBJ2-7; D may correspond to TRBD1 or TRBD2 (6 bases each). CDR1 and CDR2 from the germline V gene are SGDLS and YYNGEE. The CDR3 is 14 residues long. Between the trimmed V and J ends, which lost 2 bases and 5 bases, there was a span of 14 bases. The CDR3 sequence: CASSVNGGKDEQYF. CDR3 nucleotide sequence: TGTGCCAGCAGCGTTAACGGGGGCAAGGACGAGCAGTACTTC.

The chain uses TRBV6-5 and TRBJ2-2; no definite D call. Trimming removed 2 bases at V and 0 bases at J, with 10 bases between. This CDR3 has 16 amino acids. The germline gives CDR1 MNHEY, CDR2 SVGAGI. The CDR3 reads CASSYTSLANTGELFF. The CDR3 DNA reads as TGTGCCAGCAGTTACACATCCCTCGCGAACACCGGGGAGCTGTTTTTT.